These 26 T cell receptor beta chains share one sample of origin, sequenced in a study of beta chain features in type 1 diabetes (dated by TCRdb to the late 2010s). The library was made by the immunoSEQ multiplex PCR assay. The High Capacity cDNA Reverse Transcription Kit was used to reverse transcribe all of the isolated RNA, meaning that expressed TCRB transcripts were what got sequenced. The clones in this table, taken by TCRdb from immuneACCESS, are in-frame only. Not every clone is retained; where verified, under half of the shortfall comes from an unresolved V gene, and the cause of the rest is unknown. This sample is represented by over 700,000 clones; roughly a sixth of them were singletons. In total, the top ten clones hold 0.023% of the sample. Material for sequencing was naive CD4+ T cells from blood. This specimen's cell subset or site label, interpreted: true naive CD4+ T cells. All receptors come from a woman aged 18-30 years in good health.

The chain uses TRBV28 and TRBJ2-6, with 8 nucleotides matching TRBD1. The CDR3 totals 17 residues. V gave up 5 bases and J gave up 2 bases; unmatched junction bases: 8. Germline CDR1 reads MDHEN; CDR2 reads SYDVKM. CDR3 in amino acids: CASSIDRGQTGANVLTF. CDR3 in DNA: TGTGCCAGCAGTATAGACAGGGGACAGACTGGGGCCAACGTCCTGACTTTC.

This chain uses TRBV7-2 with TRBJ1-5; TRBD1 matches 7 bases. The V gene end was trimmed by 5 bases and the J gene end by 6 bases; junction bases not matched to a gene: 7. The CDR3 is 14 amino acids. Germline loops: CDR1 SGHTA, CDR2 FQGNSA. CDR3 sequence: CASSPNRGGQPQHF. The DNA for the CDR3 is TGTGCCAGCAGCCCTAACAGGGGTGGTCAGCCCCAGCATTTT.

This clone was seen more than once but under ten times. The chain has TRBV7-2 and TRBJ1-3, with unresolved D. Trimming left V 6 bases short and J 0 bases short, with 12 bases between. The CDR3 consists of 15 residues. Germline V gene lookup returns CDR1 SGHTA and CDR2 FQGNSA. The CDR3 DNA reads as TGTGCCAGCAGGCTATCTGGGAACTCTGGAAACACCATATATTTT. Translated: CASRLSGNSGNTIYF.

V and J are TRBV28 and TRBJ2-7; TRBD2 matches at 8 bases. Germline trimming cut 5 bases from V and 3 bases from J; bases unmatched to any gene: 9. The CDR3 is 15 amino acids. Germline CDR1 MDHEN, CDR2 SYDVKM. The CDR3 nucleotides are TGTGCCAGCAGTAAACACCTTAGCGGGATCTACGAGCAGTACTTC. It specifies CASSKHLSGIYEQYF.

The table lists this clone with a few counts. The J gene is TRBJ2-3, the V gene TRBV28; possible D gene TRBD1, 5 bases. Germline CDR1 and CDR2: MDHEN and SYDVKM. The CDR3 contains 15 residues. Between the trimmed V and J ends, which lost 2 bases and 3 bases, there was a span of 12 bases. CDR3 bases: TGTGCCAGCAGTTTAACTGGGGCTGGTACAGATACGCAGTATTTT. Amino acids: CASSLTGAGTDTQYF. The variable domain in full, completed from reference TRBV28 and TRBJ2-3, reads DVKVTQSSRYLVKRTGEKVFLECVQDMDHENMFWYRQDPGLGLRLIYFSYDVKMKEKGDIPEGYSVSREKKERFSLILESASTNQTSMYLCASSLTGAGTDTQYFGPGTRLTVL.

This chain uses TRBV4-3 with TRBJ2-2; 7 nucleotides match TRBD1. Germline V gene lookup returns CDR1 LGHNA and CDR2 YSLEER. CDR3 length: 16 amino acids. J gave up 4 bases and V 4 bases, and 9 bases lay outside the gene matches. In DNA form, the CDR3 reads TGCGCCAGCAGCCCGAGCCGAGGGGGCAGCACCGGGGAGCTGTTTTTT. Translated: CASSPSRGGSTGELFF.

This clone was counted a few times. The genes are TRBV5-8 and TRBJ2-3; no firm D call. Trimming left V 0 bases short and J 0 bases short, with 5 bases between. Germline V gene lookup returns CDR1 SGHTS and CDR2 YDEGEE. The CDR3 loop spans 14 amino acids. In DNA, the CDR3 is TGTGCCAGCAGCTTGGGAACTAGCACAGATACGCAGTATTTT. Encoded protein: CASSLGTSTDTQYF.

This clone appeared a few times. The chain couples TRBV6-5 to TRBJ2-1; 7 nucleotides line up with TRBD2. V lost 2 bases, J lost 7 bases, and 8 bases stayed unmatched. Germline-derived CDR1 and CDR2 are MNHEY and SVGAGI. CDR3 size: 15 residues. CDR3 loop: CASSYAGAYENEQFF. The CDR3 DNA reads as TGTGCCAGCAGTTACGCGGGAGCGTATGAAAATGAGCAGTTCTTC.

This clone was detected a few times. DNA of the CDR3: TGTGCCAGCACTGTTAAACAGGGCACAGATACGCAGTATTTT. It codes for CASTVKQGTDTQYF. V is TRBV5-4 and J is TRBJ2-3; possible D gene TRBD1, 5 bases. The CDR3 runs 14 residues. V dropped 6 bases and J dropped 1 base, with 12 bases sitting between them. Germline CDR1 is SGHNT and CDR2 is YYREEE (reference sequence).

J is TRBJ2-3 and V is TRBV7-9; D assignment may be TRBD1 or TRBD2 (5 bases each). The CDR3 sequence is 15 residues long. Trimming removed 5 bases at V and 0 bases at J, with 12 bases between. Germline loops: CDR1 SEHNR, CDR2 FQNEAQ (reference sequence). The CDR3 nucleotides read TGTGCCAGCAGCATAAACCGGGACAGCACAGATACGCAGTATTTT. Translated: CASSINRDSTDTQYF.

V is TRBV2 and J is TRBJ2-1; D is ambiguous. CDR1 and CDR2 from the germline V gene are SNHLY and FYNNEI. V was shortened by 4 bases and J by 5 bases, with 15 bases between the two germline ends. The CDR3 contains 15 residues. The CDR3 is CASSADSNSNNEQFF. The CDR3 DNA is TGTGCCAGCAGTGCAGATTCTAACTCTAACAATGAGCAGTTCTTC.

The V gene is TRBV7-9, the J gene TRBJ2-3, with TRBD1 matching 8 bases. With 3 bases clipped from V and 5 bases from J, the junction kept 4 bases outside the gene matches. Looked up from germline, CDR1 is SEHNR and CDR2 is FQNEAQ (reference sequence). The CDR3 has 14 amino acids. This chain's CDR3 is CASSLGRGQDTQYF. CDR3 coding DNA: TGTGCCAGCAGCTTGGGCAGGGGGCAAGATACGCAGTATTTT.

This clone has a handful of counts. The genes are TRBV11-2 and TRBJ2-5; D might be TRBD1 or TRBD2, each matching 6 bases. Germline CDR1 reads SGHAT; CDR2 reads FQNNGV. With 8 bases removed from V and 5 bases from J, the gap between germline ends came to 15 bases. The CDR3 runs to 13 residues. The CDR3 DNA reads as TGTGCCAGCGGGATTTGGGGGGCTGAGACCCAGTACTTC. It specifies CASGIWGAETQYF.

The chain uses TRBV28 and TRBJ2-6; D gene unclear. The germline gives CDR1 MDHEN, CDR2 SYDVKM. V lost 5 bases to trimming and J lost 2 bases, with 13 bases between them. This CDR3 spans 16 amino acids. CDR3 coding DNA: TGTGCCAGCAGTCCCTCCCCGACCACTGGGGCCAACGTCCTGACTTTC. Its protein is CASSPSPTTGANVLTF.

The genes are TRBV7-9 and TRBJ1-1; D may be TRBD1 (5 bases). Trimming pared 4 bases from V and 8 bases from J, leaving 14 bases between. The CDR3 consists of 13 residues. Germline assignment: CDR1 SEHNR and CDR2 FQNEAQ (reference sequence). CDR3 region: CASSSGGGQEAFF. The CDR3 bases are TGTGCCAGCAGCTCCGGGGGTGGGCAAGAAGCTTTCTTT.

V usage is TRBV18 and J usage is TRBJ2-1; D is possibly TRBD1 (6 bases). V was shortened by 1 base and J by 0 bases, with 13 bases between the two germline ends. The germline V gene has CDR1 KGHSH and CDR2 LQKENI. The CDR3 has 17 residues. The CDR3 coding sequence is TGTGCCAGCTCACCACTCCAGGAGACAGGCTCCTACAATGAGCAGTTCTTC. Residues: CASSPLQETGSYNEQFF.

V and J are TRBV29-1 and TRBJ2-2; possible D gene TRBD1, 6 bases. Germline V gene sequence: CDR1 SQVTM, CDR2 ANQGSEA. The length of the CDR3 is 13 residues. V shed 6 bases and J shed 0 bases, with 8 bases lying between them. The CDR3 DNA reads as TGCAGCGTCGGGACATCGAACACCGGGGAGCTGTTTTTT. This translates into CSVGTSNTGELFF.

A word on this clone: The identical CDR3 is also encoded by other nucleotide sequences in the sample. The rearrangement uses TRBV20-1 and TRBJ1-2, with D tentatively TRBD1 (6 bases). CDR1 is DFQATT, CDR2 SNEGSKA, per germline (reference sequence). Trimming removed 6 bases at V and 8 bases at J, with 13 bases between. This CDR3 is built from 11 residues. The CDR3 loop is CSARGLGGYTF. CDR3 DNA: TGCAGTGCCAGGGGACTGGGGGGCTACACCTTC.

This clone has only a few counts. J is TRBJ2-3 and V is TRBV7-2, with TRBD2 matching over 7 bases. The CDR3 totals 16 residues. Germline V gives CDR1 SGHTA, CDR2 FQGNSA. J lost 4 bases, V lost 5 bases, and 12 bases had no gene match. CDR3 sequence reads: CASSRRYGGRADTQYF. CDR3 bases: TGTGCCAGCAGCCGAAGGTATGGCGGGAGAGCAGATACGCAGTATTTT.

The chain carries TRBV5-1 and TRBJ2-6, with D unclear. Germline CDR1 and CDR2: SGHRS and YFSETQ. The CDR3 has 17 amino acids. V was pared by 0 bases and J by 0 bases, with 10 bases between. The CDR3 nucleotides are TGCGCCAGCAGCTTGGGGACCAGTAGCTCTGGGGCCAACGTCCTGACTTTC. Amino acid sequence: CASSLGTSSSGANVLTF.

This clone was recorded a few times. CDR3 region: CASGRTGSSYNEQFF. The DNA of the CDR3 is TGTGCCAGCGGCAGAACAGGGTCCTCCTACAATGAGCAGTTCTTC. The gene calls are TRBV2 and TRBJ2-1, with D maybe TRBD1 (6 bases). CDR3 length: 15 amino acids. Germline lookup yields CDR1 SNHLY and CDR2 FYNNEI. V was clipped by 8 bases and J by 0 bases, with 14 bases between them.

The chain joins TRBV28 to TRBJ2-1; TRBD1 might be the D (5 bases). Looked up from germline, CDR1 is MDHEN and CDR2 is SYDVKM. The CDR3 contains 14 residues. Trimming shortened V by 7 bases and J by 2 bases, and 12 bases separated the two germline ends. DNA of the CDR3: TGTGCCAGCACAGACAGTTTCCCCTACAATGAGCAGTTCTTC. It translates to CASTDSFPYNEQFF.

The CDR3 bases are TGTGCCAGCTCACCATCCCCACGACCGGGCTATGGCTACACCTTC. Amino acids: CASSPSPRPGYGYTF. The chain recombines TRBV18 with TRBJ1-2; D unresolved. Germline CDR1 reads KGHSH; CDR2 reads LQKENI. Trimming pared 2 bases from V and 4 bases from J, leaving 14 bases between. The CDR3 contains 15 residues.

This clone was seen a handful of times. The rearrangement uses TRBV15 and TRBJ2-1; 13 nucleotides align to TRBD2. This CDR3 region has 15 residues. V shed 5 bases and J 7 bases; nucleotides not matched to a gene: 5. The germline V gene has CDR1 LNHNV and CDR2 YYDKDF (reference sequence). In DNA form, the CDR3 reads TGTGCCACCAGCTATCAACTAGCGGGGGGGAATGAGCAGTTCTTC. This gives the protein CATSYQLAGGNEQFF.

This clone was picked up a small number of times. V gene TRBV7-2 combines with J gene TRBJ2-7; 8 positions match TRBD2. The ends lost 5 bases at V and 7 bases at J; junction bases unmatched: 13. The CDR3 runs to 15 residues. Germline CDR1 reads SGHTA; CDR2 reads FQGNSA. In nucleotides, the CDR3 is TGTGCCAGCAGCCCACGGGGGGGAGGGCCGCGGGAGCAGTACTTC. Amino acid sequence: CASSPRGGGPREQYF.

This clone came up a few times. The chain has TRBV28 and TRBJ2-5; 8 positions agree with TRBD2. Germline V gene lookup returns CDR1 MDHEN and CDR2 SYDVKM. The J segment lost 10 bases and the V segment lost 0 bases, leaving 10 bases of the junction unmatched. The length of the CDR3 is 15 residues. DNA for the CDR3: TGTGCCAGCAGTTTATGGACGGGGGGGTCAAGGATCCAGTACTTC. Translated: CASSLWTGGSRIQYF.